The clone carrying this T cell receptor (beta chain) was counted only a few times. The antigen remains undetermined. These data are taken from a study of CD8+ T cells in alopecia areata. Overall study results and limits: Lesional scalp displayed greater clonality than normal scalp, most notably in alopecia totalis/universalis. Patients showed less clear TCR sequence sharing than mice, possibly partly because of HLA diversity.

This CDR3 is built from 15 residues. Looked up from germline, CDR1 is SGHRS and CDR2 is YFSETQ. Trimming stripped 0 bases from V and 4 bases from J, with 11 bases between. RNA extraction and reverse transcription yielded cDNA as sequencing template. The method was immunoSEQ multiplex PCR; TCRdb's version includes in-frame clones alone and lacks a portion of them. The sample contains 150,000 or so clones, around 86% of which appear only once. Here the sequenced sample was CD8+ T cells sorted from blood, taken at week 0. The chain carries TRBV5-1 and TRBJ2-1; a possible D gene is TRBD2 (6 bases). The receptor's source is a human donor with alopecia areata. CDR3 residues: CASSLDGGLYNEQFF. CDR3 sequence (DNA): TGCGCCAGCAGCTTGGATGGGGGGTTGTACAATGAGCAGTTCTTC.